This T cell receptor beta chain was captured by sequencing in a study of T cells expressing NK-cell markers. The TCR beta cDNA came from 5'RACE template switching with UMIs. TCRdb reworked the 5' RACE reads into one entry per CDR3 protein, no DNA. In all, the sample yields some 500,000 distinct CDR3 sequences. Germline CDR1 is SQVTM and CDR2 is ANQGSEA. The CDR3 consists of 14 residues. Specimen: blood T cells: a sorted CD56 or NKG2C T cell subset, CD4+ or CD8+ T cells, or bulk PBMC T cells (not recorded which). This TCR came from a woman between 45 and 60 years old in good health. The chain links TRBV29-1 to TRBJ1-1; checking the TCRdb D call of TRBD1 is not possible without DNA. The CDR3: CSVWVTGGNTEAFF.